This T cell receptor beta chain was identified in a study of T cell changes during pregnancy in multiple sclerosis. The protocol was immunoSEQ multiplex PCR, while the TCRdb copy is restricted to in-frame clones and leaves out a portion. The repertoire holds tens of thousands of clones, with 92% as singletons. This CDR3 has 15 amino acids. Germline CDR1 is MNHEY and CDR2 is SVGAGI. Trimming at V came to 2 bases and at J to 1 base, leaving 2 bases not matched to a gene. The sequence was obtained from a female donor with multiple sclerosis, enrolled in a pregnancy study. Here the sequenced sample was peripheral blood, taken in the second trimester of pregnancy. The chain uses TRBV6-5 and TRBJ2-4, with 7 bases identical to TRBD1. This chain's CDR3 is CASSYRGQAKNIQYF. CDR3 nucleotide sequence: TGTGCCAGCAGTTACAGGGGGCAGGCCAAAAACATTCAGTACTTC.